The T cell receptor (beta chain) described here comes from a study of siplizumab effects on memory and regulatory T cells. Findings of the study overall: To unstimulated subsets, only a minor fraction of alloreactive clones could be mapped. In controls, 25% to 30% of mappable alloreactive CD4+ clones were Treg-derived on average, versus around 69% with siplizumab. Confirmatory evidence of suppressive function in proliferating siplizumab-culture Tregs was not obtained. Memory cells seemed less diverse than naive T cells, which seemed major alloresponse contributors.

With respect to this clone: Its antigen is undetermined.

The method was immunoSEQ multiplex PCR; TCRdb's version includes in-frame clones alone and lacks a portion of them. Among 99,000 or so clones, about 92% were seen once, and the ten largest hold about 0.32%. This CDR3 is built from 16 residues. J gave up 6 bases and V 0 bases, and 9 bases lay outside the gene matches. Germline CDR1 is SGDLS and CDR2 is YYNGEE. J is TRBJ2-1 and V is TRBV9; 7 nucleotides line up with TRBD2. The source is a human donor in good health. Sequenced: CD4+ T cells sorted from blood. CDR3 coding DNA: TGTGCCAGCAGCGTAGAGGCAGGGAGGGCCACCAATGAGCAGTTCTTC. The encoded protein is CASSVEAGRATNEQFF.